This T cell receptor beta chain emerged from a study of response to subunit inactivated influenza vaccine. Study outcomes and limitations: Authors proposed each seasonal influenza vaccination draws in few new T cells.

For this clonotype: What it binds is not known.

This CDR3 region has 14 residues. The junction had 7 bases not matched to a gene; V was cut back by 4 bases and J by 5 bases. Via MiXCR, TCRdb re-called the RT-PCR reads, giving one row per CDR3 protein. The profile shows around 530,000 distinct CDR3 sequences, 15% to 20% of them singletons. This sample comprised CD4+ T cells sorted from PBMCs, obtained about 24 months after vaccination. This receptor was obtained from a man aged 45 to 75 who received an inactivated influenza vaccine. V usage is TRBV12-3 or TRBV12-4 and J usage is TRBJ2-7; 8 positions match TRBD2. The CDR3, as DNA: TGTGCCAGCAGTTACAGCGGGAGTTCGAACGAGCAGTACTTC. Protein product: CASSYSGSSNEQYF.